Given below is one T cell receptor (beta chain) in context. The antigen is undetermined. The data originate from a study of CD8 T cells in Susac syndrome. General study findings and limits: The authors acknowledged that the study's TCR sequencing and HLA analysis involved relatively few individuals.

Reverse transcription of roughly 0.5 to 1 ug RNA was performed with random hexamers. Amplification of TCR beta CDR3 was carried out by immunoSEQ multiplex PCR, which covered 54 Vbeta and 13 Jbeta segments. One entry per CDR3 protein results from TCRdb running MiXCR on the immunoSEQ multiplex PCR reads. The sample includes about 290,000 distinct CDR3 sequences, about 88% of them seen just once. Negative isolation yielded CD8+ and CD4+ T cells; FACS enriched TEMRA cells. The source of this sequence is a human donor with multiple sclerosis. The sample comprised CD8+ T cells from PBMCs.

The CDR3 is CSVGQGVSYGYTF. CDR3 coding DNA: TGCAGCGTTGGACAGGGAGTATCCTATGGCTACACCTTC. The J gene is TRBJ1-2, the V gene TRBV29-1, with 7 bases identical to TRBD1. Germline V lookup: CDR1 SQVTM, CDR2 ANQGSEA. The CDR3 length is 13 residues. V shed 4 bases and J 4 bases; nucleotides not matched to a gene: 6. Full variable domain (outside the CDR3, taken from reference TRBV29-1 and TRBJ1-2): SAVISQKPSRDICQRGTSLTIQCQVDSQVTMMFWYRQQPGQSLTLIATANQGSEATYESGFVIDKFPISRPNLTFSTLTVSNMSPEDSSIYLCSVGQGVSYGYTFGSGTRLTVV.